These 24 T cell receptor beta chains came from one sample sequenced in a study of blood T cell repertoires in COVID-19. Data came from immunoSEQ multiplex PCR; TCRdb stores just in-frame clones and leaves some out. This sample has about 290,000 clones, with over 80% found just once. Sequencing was done on a sample of peripheral blood. These receptors were obtained from a woman between 50 and 59 years old with active or convalescent COVID-19.

This clone was detected a few times. Other nucleotide sequences in the sample specify the same CDR3. V is TRBV27 and J is TRBJ1-5; D remains unclear. V was pared by 3 bases and J by 3 bases, with 3 bases between. The germline V gene has CDR1 MNHEY and CDR2 SMNVEV (reference sequence). The CDR3 has 12 residues. The CDR3 region has the DNA TGTGCCAGCAGTTTCCTCAATCAGCCCCAGCATTTT. This sequence encodes CASSFLNQPQHF.

The rearrangement joins TRBV5-1 to TRBJ2-3, with TRBD2 matching over 10 bases. The CDR3 has 17 residues. The germline gives CDR1 SGHRS, CDR2 YFSETQ. With 3 bases clipped from V and 3 bases from J, the junction kept 10 bases outside the gene matches. Here the CDR3 reads CASSSNPSGRRTDTQYF. The CDR3 region has the DNA TGCGCCAGCAGCTCGAACCCTAGCGGGAGAAGGACAGATACGCAGTATTTT.

This chain links TRBV9 with TRBJ2-7, with 8 bases identical to TRBD1. This CDR3 has 14 amino acids. Germline lookup yields CDR1 SGDLS and CDR2 YYNGEE. With 4 bases clipped from V and 2 bases from J, the junction kept 5 bases outside the gene matches. Written as DNA, the CDR3 is TGTGCCAGCAGCCCCGGACAGGGACCCTACGAGCAGTACTTC. Translated: CASSPGQGPYEQYF.

This clone was observed a single time. The rearrangement links TRBV20-1 to TRBJ2-3; TRBD2 aligns across 10 bases. The germline V gene encodes CDR1 DFQATT and CDR2 SNEGSKA (reference sequence). Unmatched junction bases numbered 9, after V lost 3 bases and J lost 6 bases. The CDR3 sequence is 15 residues long. CDR3 coding DNA: TGCAGTGCTAGTCACGGACTAGCGGTTGTTGATACGCAGTATTTT. The encoded protein is CSASHGLAVVDTQYF.

In this sample, this clone turned up once. The chain has TRBV19 and TRBJ2-2; TRBD1 aligns across 7 bases. Per germline, CDR1 LNHDA and CDR2 SQIVND (reference sequence). This CDR3 is 16 amino acids long. With V trimmed by 2 bases and J by 1 base, 4 bases remained unmatched. CDR3 sequence: CASSISGTVNTGELFF. DNA for the CDR3: TGTGCCAGTAGTATATCCGGGACAGTGAACACCGGGGAGCTGTTTTTT. The complete variable domain, with remaining parts taken from reference TRBV19 and TRBJ2-2, reads DGGITQSPKYLFRKEGQNVTLSCEQNLNHDAMYWYRQDPGQGLRLIYYSQIVNDFQKGDIAEGYSVSREKKESFPLTVTSAQKNPTAFYLCASSISGTVNTGELFFGEGSRLTVL.

This chain connects TRBV3-1 (or the pseudogene TRBV3-2) to TRBJ1-1, with D unclear. Trimming removed 4 bases at V and 0 bases at J, with 12 bases between. The germline V gene encodes CDR1 LGHDT and CDR2 YNNKEL (reference sequence). The CDR3 is made up of 15 amino acids. The CDR3 region is CASSRRLQMNTEAFF. The CDR3 bases are TGTGCCAGCAGCCGGAGGCTACAGATGAACACTGAAGCTTTCTTT.

For this clone: Other nucleotide sequences in the sample specify the same CDR3. The V gene is TRBV5-1, the J gene TRBJ1-1, with D possibly being TRBD1 (5 bases). The germline V and J ends were trimmed by 0 bases and 0 bases, with 9 bases remaining between them. Germline CDR1 reads SGHRS; CDR2 reads YFSETQ. CDR3 size: 15 residues. The chain's CDR3 is CASSLAGGLNTEAFF. CDR3 DNA: TGCGCCAGCAGCTTGGCCGGGGGGTTGAACACTGAAGCTTTCTTT.

The V and J genes are TRBV5-5 and TRBJ1-2; tentative D call: TRBD1 (5 bases). Germline CDR1 SGHKS, CDR2 YYEKEE (reference sequence). This CDR3 is 16 amino acids long. V lost 0 bases and J lost 1, with 13 bases in between. CDR3 protein: CASSLAGQGLNYGYTF. The CDR3 DNA reads as TGTGCCAGCAGCTTGGCGGGTCAGGGCCTTAACTATGGCTACACCTTC.

The gene calls are TRBV19 and TRBJ2-7; 8 positions match TRBD1. This CDR3 has 14 amino acids. Germline V gives CDR1 LNHDA, CDR2 SQIVND (reference sequence). V dropped 3 bases and J dropped 2; count of bases not matched to a gene: 3. The CDR3 is CASSIRQGPYEQYF. The CDR3 nucleotides are TGTGCCAGTAGTATCCGACAGGGGCCCTACGAGCAGTACTTC.

In this sample, this clone turned up once. The V and J genes are TRBV19 and TRBJ1-1; TRBD1 might be the D (5 bases). Germline values: CDR1 LNHDA, CDR2 SQIVND (reference sequence). The CDR3 has 15 amino acids. V was cut by 3 bases and J by 6 bases, with 17 bases left in between. The CDR3 here is CASSMADSWGAEAFF. The CDR3, as DNA: TGTGCCAGTAGTATGGCCGACAGCTGGGGGGCTGAAGCTTTCTTT.

The chain links TRBV4-1 to TRBJ2-2, with a tentative D call TRBD2 (6 bases). The CDR3 has 13 residues. Germline loops: CDR1 MGHRA, CDR2 YSYEKL. V lost 6 bases to trimming and J lost 6 bases, with 11 bases between them. This CDR3 reads CASSRLVPGELFF. Here the CDR3 DNA reads TGCGCCAGCAGTCGACTAGTGCCCGGGGAGCTGTTTTTT.

The chain has TRBV5-1 and TRBJ2-3, with 10 bases lining up with TRBD2. The CDR3 runs 18 residues. V lost 4 bases to trimming and J lost 0 bases; unmatched junction nucleotides: 11. Germline V gene lookup returns CDR1 SGHRS and CDR2 YFSETQ. The chain's CDR3 is CASSRLAGVGTSTDTQYF. CDR3 sequence (DNA): TGCGCCAGCAGCCGTCTAGCGGGAGTTGGGACTAGCACAGATACGCAGTATTTT. The full variable domain, with the rest looked up from reference TRBV5-1 and TRBJ2-3, is KAGVTQTPRYLIKTRGQQVTLSCSPISGHRSVSWYQQTPGQGLQFLFEYFSETQRNKGNFPGRFSGRQFSNSRSEMNVSTLELGDSALYLCASSRLAGVGTSTDTQYFGPGTRLTVL.

A few counts support this clone. The rearrangement uses TRBV11-1 and TRBJ2-1; 7 nucleotides agree with TRBD1. CDR1 and CDR2 from the germline V gene are SGHAT and FQDESV (reference sequence). J gave up 7 bases and V 4 bases, and 1 base lay outside the gene matches. The CDR3 is 12 amino acids. CDR3 in amino acids: CASSSGGNEQFF. As DNA, the CDR3 is TGTGCCAGCAGCTCAGGGGGAAATGAGCAGTTCTTC.

The J gene is TRBJ1-1, the V gene TRBV7-9, with TRBD1 identical over 7 bases. The CDR3 contains 16 residues. Germline-derived CDR1 and CDR2 are SEHNR and FQNEAQ (reference sequence). The junction had 12 bases not matched to a gene; V was cut back by 3 bases and J by 5 bases. The CDR3, as DNA: TGTGCCAGCAGCTTTTCGACAGGGATAGTAGGAACTGAAGCTTTCTTT. Translated, it gives CASSFSTGIVGTEAFF.

This chain links TRBV27 with TRBJ2-2; D is undetermined. Trimming removed 1 base at V and 2 bases at J, with 5 bases between. The germline V gene encodes CDR1 MNHEY and CDR2 SMNVEV (reference sequence). There are 14 residues in the CDR3. The CDR3 region has the DNA TGTGCCAGCAGTTTATATCGTAACACCGGGGAGCTGTTTTTT. It codes for CASSLYRNTGELFF.

The CDR3 region is CATAPGGNSDTQYF. The CDR3 coding sequence is TGCGCCACCGCGCCGGGCGGGAACTCAGATACGCAGTATTTT. The chain joins TRBV5-1 to TRBJ2-3; tentative D call: TRBD2 (6 bases). The germline gives CDR1 SGHRS, CDR2 YFSETQ. This CDR3 has 14 amino acids. V lost 9 bases and J lost 4, with 18 bases in between. Drawing the rest from reference TRBV5-1 and TRBJ2-3, the complete variable domain is KAGVTQTPRYLIKTRGQQVTLSCSPISGHRSVSWYQQTPGQGLQFLFEYFSETQRNKGNFPGRFSGRQFSNSRSEMNVSTLELGDSALYLCATAPGGNSDTQYFGPGTRLTVL.

This chain uses TRBV7-2 with TRBJ1-6; D might be TRBD1 (5 bases). The germline V gene has CDR1 SGHTA and CDR2 FQGNSA. V lost 4 bases and J 7 bases, leaving 17 bases between the germline ends. CDR3 length equals 16 residues. CDR3 loop: CASSSPPGVRNSPLHF. The CDR3 nucleotides are TGTGCCAGCAGCTCGCCACCGGGGGTGCGGAATTCACCCCTCCACTTT.

This chain links TRBV2 with TRBJ2-1, with D tentatively TRBD2 (6 bases). Trimming stripped 5 bases from V and 0 bases from J, with 14 bases between. Germline lookup yields CDR1 SNHLY and CDR2 FYNNEI. This CDR3 has 16 amino acids. CDR3 in DNA: TGTGCCAGCAGTATGTTCGGGGGAAGCTCCTACAATGAGCAGTTCTTC. Encoded protein: CASSMFGGSSYNEQFF. Complete variable domain (other parts from reference TRBV2 and TRBJ2-1): EPEVTQTPSHQVTQMGQEVILRCVPISNHLYFYWYRQILGQKVEFLVSFYNNEISEKSEIFDDQFSVERPDGSNFTLKIRSTKLEDSAMYFCASSMFGGSSYNEQFFGPGTRLTVL.

The chain employs TRBV11-3 and TRBJ2-3, with D uncertain. This CDR3 is built from 16 residues. Per the germline V gene, CDR1 is SGHNT and CDR2 is YENEEA. The V end was cut by 1 base, the J end by 0 bases, with 11 bases between. CDR3 DNA sequence: TGTGCCAGCAGCTTAGGAGCCGAGGCTAGCACAGATACGCAGTATTTT. Translating gives CASSLGAEASTDTQYF.

The chain is built from TRBV28 and TRBJ2-1; 9 nucleotides match TRBD1. This CDR3 contains 14 residues. Germline CDR1 and CDR2: MDHEN and SYDVKM. J lost 2 bases, V lost 6 bases, and 2 bases had no gene match. CDR3 bases: TGTGCCAGCAGGTGGACAGGGGCCTACAATGAGCAGTTCTTC. The encoded protein is CASRWTGAYNEQFF. The full variable domain, completed using reference TRBV28 and TRBJ2-1, is DVKVTQSSRYLVKRTGEKVFLECVQDMDHENMFWYRQDPGLGLRLIYFSYDVKMKEKGDIPEGYSVSREKKERFSLILESASTNQTSMYLCASRWTGAYNEQFFGPGTRLTVL.

The chain has TRBV19 and TRBJ2-2; TRBD1 matches 9 bases. The CDR3 totals 16 residues. Germline lookup yields CDR1 LNHDA and CDR2 SQIVND (reference sequence). The V segment lost 4 bases and the J segment 4 bases; nucleotides outside the gene matches: 7. CDR3 region: CASSNTGTGTTGELFF. CDR3 in DNA: TGTGCCAGTAGTAATACCGGGACAGGGACCACCGGGGAGCTGTTTTTT.

The V and J genes are TRBV5-1 and TRBJ2-1; tentative D call: TRBD1 (6 bases). V was clipped by 0 bases and J by 5 bases, with 12 bases between them. In germline, CDR1 is SGHRS, CDR2 YFSETQ. The CDR3 has 15 amino acids. Here the CDR3 reads CASSLAASGDNEQFF. The CDR3 nucleotides read TGCGCCAGCAGCTTGGCCGCTTCAGGGGACAATGAGCAGTTCTTC.

This clone showed up just once. The same CDR3 also results from other DNA sequences found in this sample. J is TRBJ2-7 and V is TRBV7-2, with D maybe TRBD2 (6 bases). This CDR3 has 14 residues. CDR1 is SGHTA and CDR2 is FQGNSA in the germline V gene. V was clipped by 0 bases and J by 2 bases, with 8 bases between them. The CDR3 nucleotides are TGTGCCAGCAGCTTAGCGGGAGGAACCTACGAGCAGTACTTC. It is translated as CASSLAGGTYEQYF. The variable domain in full, completed from reference TRBV7-2 and TRBJ2-7, reads GAGVSQSPSNKVTEKGKDVELRCDPISGHTALYWYRQSLGQGLEFLIYFQGNSAPDKSGLPSDRFSAERTGGSVSTLTIQRTQQEDSAVYLCASSLAGGTYEQYFGPGTRLTVT.

The rearrangement uses TRBV7-9 and TRBJ2-5; tentative D call: TRBD2 (6 bases). This CDR3 spans 15 amino acids. Germline-derived CDR1 and CDR2 are SEHNR and FQNEAQ (reference sequence). Trimming pared 5 bases from V and 3 bases from J, leaving 16 bases between. CDR3 amino acids: CASSARGGEEETQYF. CDR3 nucleotides: TGTGCCAGCAGCGCAAGAGGAGGGGAGGAAGAGACCCAGTACTTC.